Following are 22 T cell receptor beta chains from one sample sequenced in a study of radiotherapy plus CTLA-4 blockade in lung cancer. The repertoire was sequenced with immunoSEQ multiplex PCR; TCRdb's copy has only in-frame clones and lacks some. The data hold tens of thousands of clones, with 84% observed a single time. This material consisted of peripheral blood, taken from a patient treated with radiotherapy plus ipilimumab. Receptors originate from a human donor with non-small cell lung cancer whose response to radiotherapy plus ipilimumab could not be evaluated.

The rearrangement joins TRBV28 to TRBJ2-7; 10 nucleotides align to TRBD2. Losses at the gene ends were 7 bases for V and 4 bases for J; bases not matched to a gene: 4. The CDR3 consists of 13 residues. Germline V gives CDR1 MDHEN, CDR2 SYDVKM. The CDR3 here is CASTASGRYEQYF. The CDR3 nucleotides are TGTGCCAGCACCGCTAGCGGGAGATACGAGCAGTACTTC.

The CDR3 nucleotides read TGTGCCAGCAGTCGGGACAGGGTGCGTCCCGGGGAGCTGTTTTTT. Translation: CASSRDRVRPGELFF. The rearrangement uses TRBV28 and TRBJ2-2, with 9 bases lining up with TRBD1. The CDR3 length is 15 residues. Germline CDR1 reads MDHEN; CDR2 reads SYDVKM. V lost 5 bases, J lost 6 bases, and 7 bases stayed unmatched.

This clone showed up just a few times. Here the CDR3 reads CASSHPDRAGNTIYF. CDR3 DNA: TGTGCCAGCAGCCACCCGGACAGGGCTGGAAACACCATATATTTT. The genes are TRBV4-2 and TRBJ1-3; 8 nucleotides line up with TRBD1. Germline V gene lookup returns CDR1 LGHNA and CDR2 YNFKEQ. This CDR3 has 15 amino acids. V gave up 3 bases and J gave up 2 bases; unmatched junction bases: 3.

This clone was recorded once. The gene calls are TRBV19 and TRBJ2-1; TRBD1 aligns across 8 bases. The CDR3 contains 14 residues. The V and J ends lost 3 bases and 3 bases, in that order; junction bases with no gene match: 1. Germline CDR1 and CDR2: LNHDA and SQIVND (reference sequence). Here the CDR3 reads CASSMGTGYNEQFF. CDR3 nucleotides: TGTGCCAGTAGTATGGGGACAGGCTACAATGAGCAGTTCTTC.

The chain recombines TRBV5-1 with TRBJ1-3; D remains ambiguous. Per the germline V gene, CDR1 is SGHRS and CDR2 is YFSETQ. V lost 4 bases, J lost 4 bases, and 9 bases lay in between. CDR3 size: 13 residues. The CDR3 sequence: CASSGERGNTIYF. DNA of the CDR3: TGCGCCAGCAGCGGGGAGAGAGGAAACACCATATATTTT.

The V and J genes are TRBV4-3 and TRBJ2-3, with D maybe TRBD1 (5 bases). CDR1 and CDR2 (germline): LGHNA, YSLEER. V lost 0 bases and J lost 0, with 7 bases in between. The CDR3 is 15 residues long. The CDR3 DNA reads TGCGCCAGCAGCCAAGAAGGGGCTAGCACAGATACGCAGTATTTT. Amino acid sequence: CASSQEGASTDTQYF.

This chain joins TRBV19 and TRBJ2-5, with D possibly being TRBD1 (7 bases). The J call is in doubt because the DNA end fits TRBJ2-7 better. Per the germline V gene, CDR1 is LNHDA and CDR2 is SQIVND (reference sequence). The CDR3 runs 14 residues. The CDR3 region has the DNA TGTGCCAGCAGAGGGGGCGCCCAGGGAGGCGAGCAGTACTTC. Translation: CASRGGAQGGEQYF.

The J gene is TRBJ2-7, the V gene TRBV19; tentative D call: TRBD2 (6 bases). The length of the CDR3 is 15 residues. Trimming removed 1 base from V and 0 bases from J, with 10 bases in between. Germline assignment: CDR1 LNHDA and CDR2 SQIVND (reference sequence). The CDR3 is CASSIGDGSSYEQYF. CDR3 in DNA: TGTGCCAGTAGTATAGGGGACGGGAGCTCCTACGAGCAGTACTTC.

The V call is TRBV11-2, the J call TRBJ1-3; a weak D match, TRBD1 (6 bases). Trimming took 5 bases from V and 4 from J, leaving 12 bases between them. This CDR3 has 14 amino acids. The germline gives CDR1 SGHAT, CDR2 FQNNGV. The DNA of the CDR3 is TGTGCCAGCAGCCCCCGGGGGGCAGGAAACACCATATATTTT. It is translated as CASSPRGAGNTIYF.

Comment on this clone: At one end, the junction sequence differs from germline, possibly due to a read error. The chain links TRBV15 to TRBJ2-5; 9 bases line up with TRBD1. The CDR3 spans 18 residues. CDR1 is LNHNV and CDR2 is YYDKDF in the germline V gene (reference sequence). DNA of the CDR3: TGTGCCACCAGCAGAGATCTCCCAGACAGGGGGTACCAAGAGATCCAGTACTTC. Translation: CATSRDLPDRGYQEIQYF.

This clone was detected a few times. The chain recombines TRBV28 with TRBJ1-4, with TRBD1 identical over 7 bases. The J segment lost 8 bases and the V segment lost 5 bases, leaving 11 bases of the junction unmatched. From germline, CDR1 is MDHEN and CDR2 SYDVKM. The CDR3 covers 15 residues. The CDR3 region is CASSPRQGIGEKLFF. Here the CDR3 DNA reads TGTGCCAGCAGTCCTAGACAGGGTATTGGGGAAAAACTGTTTTTT.

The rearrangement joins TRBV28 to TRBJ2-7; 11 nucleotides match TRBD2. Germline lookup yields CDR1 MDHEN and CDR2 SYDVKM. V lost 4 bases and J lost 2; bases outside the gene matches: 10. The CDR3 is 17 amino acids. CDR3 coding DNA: TGTGCCAGCAGTTCTCCAAACTCTAGCGGGAGGACCTACGAGCAGTACTTC. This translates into CASSSPNSSGRTYEQYF.

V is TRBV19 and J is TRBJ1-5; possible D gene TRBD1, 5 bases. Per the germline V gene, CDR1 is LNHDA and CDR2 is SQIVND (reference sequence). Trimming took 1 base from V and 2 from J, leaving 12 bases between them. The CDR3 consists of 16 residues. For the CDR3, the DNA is TGTGCCAGTAGTATAGGGCCCAGGGATGGCAATCAGCCCCAGCATTTT. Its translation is CASSIGPRDGNQPQHF.

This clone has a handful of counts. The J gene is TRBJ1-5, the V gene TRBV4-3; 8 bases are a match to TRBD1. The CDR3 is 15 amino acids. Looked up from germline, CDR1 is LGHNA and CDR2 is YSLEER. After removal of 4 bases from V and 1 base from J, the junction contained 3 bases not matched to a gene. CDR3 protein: CASSPDRASNQPQHF. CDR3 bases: TGCGCCAGCAGCCCGGACAGGGCAAGCAATCAGCCCCAGCATTTT.

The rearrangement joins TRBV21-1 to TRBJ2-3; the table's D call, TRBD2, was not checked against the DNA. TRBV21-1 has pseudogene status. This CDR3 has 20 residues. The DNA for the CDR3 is TGTGCCAGCACCGATTTTTCCGGGACTAGCGGGTTGGAAGGCACAGATACGCAGTATTTT. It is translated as CASTDFSGTSGLEGTDTQYF.

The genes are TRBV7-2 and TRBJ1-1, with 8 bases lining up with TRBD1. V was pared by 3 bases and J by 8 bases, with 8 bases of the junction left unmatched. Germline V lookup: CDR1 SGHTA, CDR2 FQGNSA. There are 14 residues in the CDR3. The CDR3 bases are TGTGCCAGCAGCTTTTCTGCCGGACAGGGCGAAGCTTTCTTT. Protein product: CASSFSAGQGEAFF.

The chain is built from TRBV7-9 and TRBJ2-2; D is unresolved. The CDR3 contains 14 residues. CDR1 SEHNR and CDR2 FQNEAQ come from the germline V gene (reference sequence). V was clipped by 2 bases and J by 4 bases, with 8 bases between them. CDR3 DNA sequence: TGTGCCAGCAGCTTAAGTGGGCCCACCGGGGAGCTGTTTTTT. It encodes CASSLSGPTGELFF.

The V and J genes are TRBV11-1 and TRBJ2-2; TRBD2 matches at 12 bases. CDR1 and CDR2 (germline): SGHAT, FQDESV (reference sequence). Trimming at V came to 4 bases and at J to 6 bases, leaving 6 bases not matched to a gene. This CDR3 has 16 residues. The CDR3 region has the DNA TGTGCCAGCAGCTCCCTAGCGGGAGGGTACCCCGGGGAGCTGTTTTTT. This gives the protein CASSSLAGGYPGELFF.

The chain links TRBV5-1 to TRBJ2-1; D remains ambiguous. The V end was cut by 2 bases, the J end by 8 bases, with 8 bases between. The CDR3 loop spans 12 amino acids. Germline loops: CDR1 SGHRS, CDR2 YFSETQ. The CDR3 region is CASSFGGDEQFF. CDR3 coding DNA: TGCGCCAGCAGCTTCGGCGGAGATGAGCAGTTCTTC.

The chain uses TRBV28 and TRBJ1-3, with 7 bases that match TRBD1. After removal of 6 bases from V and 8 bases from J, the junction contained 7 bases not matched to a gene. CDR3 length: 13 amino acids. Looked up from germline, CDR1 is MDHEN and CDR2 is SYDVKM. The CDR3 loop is CASSLTGAHTIYF. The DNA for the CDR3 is TGTGCCAGCAGCTTAACAGGGGCCCACACCATATATTTT.

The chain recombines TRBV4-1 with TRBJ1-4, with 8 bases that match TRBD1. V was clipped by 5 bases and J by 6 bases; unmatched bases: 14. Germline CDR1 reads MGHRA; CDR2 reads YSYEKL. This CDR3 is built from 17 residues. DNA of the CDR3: TGCGCCAGCAGCGGGGACAGGACCCCCGCGAAGGATGAAAAACTGTTTTTT. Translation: CASSGDRTPAKDEKLFF.

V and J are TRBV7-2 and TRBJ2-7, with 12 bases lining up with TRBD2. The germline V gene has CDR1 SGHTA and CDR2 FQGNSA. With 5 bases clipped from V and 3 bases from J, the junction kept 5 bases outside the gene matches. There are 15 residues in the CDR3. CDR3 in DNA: TGTGCCAGCAGCCAGACTAGCGGGAGTTTCTACGAGCAGTACTTC. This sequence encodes CASSQTSGSFYEQYF.